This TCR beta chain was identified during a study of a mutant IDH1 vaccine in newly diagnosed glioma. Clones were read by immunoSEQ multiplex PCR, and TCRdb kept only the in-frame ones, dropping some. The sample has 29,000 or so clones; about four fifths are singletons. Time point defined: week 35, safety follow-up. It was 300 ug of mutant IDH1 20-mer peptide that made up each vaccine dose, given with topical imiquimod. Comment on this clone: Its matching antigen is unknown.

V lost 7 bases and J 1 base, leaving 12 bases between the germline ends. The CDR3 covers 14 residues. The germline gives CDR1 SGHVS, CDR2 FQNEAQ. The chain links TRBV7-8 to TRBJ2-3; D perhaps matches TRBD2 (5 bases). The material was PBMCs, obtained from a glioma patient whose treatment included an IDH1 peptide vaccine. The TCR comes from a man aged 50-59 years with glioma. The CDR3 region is CASIGGTGTDTQYF. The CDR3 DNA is TGTGCCAGCATTGGAGGTACTGGCACAGATACGCAGTATTTT.